This T cell receptor (beta chain) derives from a study of T-cell memory formation after mild COVID-19. Study-level findings and limits: The study found contracting CD4+ clones mainly in CM and EM and contracting CD8+ clones in EMRA.

This clonotype was counted only a few times. Its antigen is still unknown. TCRdb reanalysed the 5' RACE reads using MiXCR and keeps one entry per CDR3 protein. The data hold approximately 300,000 distinct CDR3 sequences, with approximately 16% observed a single time. The sequencing input was PBMCs or a T cell subset sorted from them (not recorded which). The sequence derives from a young man who had mild COVID-19 (a few samples of this study predate the infection). Cell type and time point are not known.

This CDR3 is CASSLMTGGAGELFF. The CDR3 nucleotides read TGTGCCAGCAGCCTTATGACAGGGGGCGCCGGGGAGCTGTTTTTT. This rearrangement joins TRBV7-6 to TRBJ2-2; 10 bases fit TRBD1. The CDR3 has 15 amino acids. Looked up from germline, CDR1 is SGHVS and CDR2 is FNYEAQ. The V segment lost 5 bases and the J segment 6 bases; nucleotides outside the gene matches: 6.